This T cell receptor (beta chain) comes out of a study of blood T cell repertoires in COVID-19. Study summary: The origin of the acute and convalescent COVID-19 samples was the United States, Italy and Spain. T cells, B-cell-depleted T cells, or PBMCs supplied cDNA or gDNA.

In the original workflow: Researchers report that nucleated cell counts were estimated from reference gene primer amplification. Generated by immunoSEQ multiplex PCR, the TCRdb table keeps only in-frame clones and is missing some. D and trimming come from the DNA, and the V and J calls and clone size come from that table. The table shows around 140,000 clones, with around 83% occurring only once. This CDR3 spans 13 amino acids. With 0 bases removed from V and 6 bases from J, the gap between germline ends came to 9 bases. Looked up from germline, CDR1 is SGHRS and CDR2 is YFSETQ. Enrolled during active infection, Seattle patients were then followed longitudinally.

The sequencing input was peripheral blood. The receptor comes from a young man with COVID-19, enrolled during active disease. This chain connects TRBV5-1 to TRBJ1-1; D is unresolved. CDR3 in amino acids: CASSLVGAAEAFF. The CDR3 DNA reads TGCGCCAGCAGCTTGGTGGGAGCGGCTGAAGCTTTCTTT.